This T cell receptor (beta chain) was retrieved from a study of T cells in Graves' hyperthyroidism and ophthalmopathy. The germline V gene encodes CDR1 DFQATT and CDR2 SNEGSKA (reference sequence). The CDR3 length is 19 residues. J was trimmed by 0 bases and V by 6 bases; bases with no gene match: 17. This clonotype showed up many times. No antigen is known for it. TCR beta CDR3 region amplification was performed from RNA transcripts. The HTBI primer set served for first-round RT-PCR of the TCR CDR3. TCRdb re-called the multiplex PCR reads with MiXCR, one entry per CDR3 protein. In the table there are around 280,000 distinct CDR3 sequences, more than 10% of which are singletons. Study-wide findings and caveats: Most clonotypes expanded in thyroid above 0.001 were likewise present in blood.

The J gene is TRBJ2-7, the V gene TRBV20-1; 13 bases fit TRBD2. This receptor was taken from a woman aged 30 to 39 with Graves' hyperthyroidism that later progressed to Graves' ophthalmopathy. Material for sequencing was blood. The CDR3 loop is CSAKPRTSGGFTSSYEQYF. CDR3 bases: TGCAGTGCAAAGCCTCGGACTAGCGGGGGTTTTACGAGCTCCTACGAGCAGTACTTC.